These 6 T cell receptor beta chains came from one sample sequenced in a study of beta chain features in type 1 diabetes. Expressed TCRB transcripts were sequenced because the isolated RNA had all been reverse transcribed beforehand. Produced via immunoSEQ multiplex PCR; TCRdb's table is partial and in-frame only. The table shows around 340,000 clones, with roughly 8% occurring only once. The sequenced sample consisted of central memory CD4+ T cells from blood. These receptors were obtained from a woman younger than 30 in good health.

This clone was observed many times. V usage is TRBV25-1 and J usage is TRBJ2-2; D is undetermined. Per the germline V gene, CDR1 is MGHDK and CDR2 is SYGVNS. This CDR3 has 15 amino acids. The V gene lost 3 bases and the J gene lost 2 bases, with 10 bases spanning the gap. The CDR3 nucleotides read TGTGCCAGCAGTGACAGCCCAACTAACACCGGGGAGCTGTTTTTT. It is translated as CASSDSPTNTGELFF. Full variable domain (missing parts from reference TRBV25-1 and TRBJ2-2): EADIYQTPRYLVIGTGKKITLECSQTMGHDKMYWYQQDPGMELHLIHYSYGVNSTEKGDLSSESTVSRIRTEHFPLTLESARPSHTSQYLCASSDSPTNTGELFFGEGSRLTVL.

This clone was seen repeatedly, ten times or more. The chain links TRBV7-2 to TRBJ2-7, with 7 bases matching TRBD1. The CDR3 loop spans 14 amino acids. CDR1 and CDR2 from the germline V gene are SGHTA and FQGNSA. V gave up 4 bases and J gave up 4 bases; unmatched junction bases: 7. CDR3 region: CASSSRQGWYEQYF. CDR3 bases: TGTGCCAGCAGCTCAAGACAGGGCTGGTACGAGCAGTACTTC.

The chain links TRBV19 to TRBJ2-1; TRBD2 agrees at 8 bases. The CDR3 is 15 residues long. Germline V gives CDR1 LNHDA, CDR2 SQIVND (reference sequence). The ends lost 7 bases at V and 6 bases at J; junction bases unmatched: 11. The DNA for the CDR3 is TGTGCCAGTAACCCCGGGAGGGCCCTGGTCAATGAGCAGTTCTTC. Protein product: CASNPGRALVNEQFF.

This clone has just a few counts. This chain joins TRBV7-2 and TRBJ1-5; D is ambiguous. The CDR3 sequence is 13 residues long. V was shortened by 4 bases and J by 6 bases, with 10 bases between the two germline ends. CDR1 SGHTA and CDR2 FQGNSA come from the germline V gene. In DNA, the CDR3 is TGTGCCAGCAGCTACGGCGGGAGTCAGCCCCAGCATTTT. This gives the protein CASSYGGSQPQHF.

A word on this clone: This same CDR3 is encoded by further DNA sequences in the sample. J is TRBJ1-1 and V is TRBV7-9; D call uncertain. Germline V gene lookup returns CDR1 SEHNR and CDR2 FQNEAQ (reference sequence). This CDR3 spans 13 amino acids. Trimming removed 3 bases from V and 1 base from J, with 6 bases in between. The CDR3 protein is CASSFSANTEAFF. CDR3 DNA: TGTGCCAGCAGCTTTTCGGCGAACACTGAAGCTTTCTTT.

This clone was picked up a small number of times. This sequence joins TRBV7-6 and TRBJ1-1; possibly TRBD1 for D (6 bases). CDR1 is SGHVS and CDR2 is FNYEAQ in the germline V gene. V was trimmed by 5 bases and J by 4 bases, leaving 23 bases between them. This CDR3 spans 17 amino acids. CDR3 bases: TGTGCCAGCAGCCTCGGCGGGGGGCCCACTTTGTCCACTGAAGCTTTCTTT. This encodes CASSLGGGPTLSTEAFF.